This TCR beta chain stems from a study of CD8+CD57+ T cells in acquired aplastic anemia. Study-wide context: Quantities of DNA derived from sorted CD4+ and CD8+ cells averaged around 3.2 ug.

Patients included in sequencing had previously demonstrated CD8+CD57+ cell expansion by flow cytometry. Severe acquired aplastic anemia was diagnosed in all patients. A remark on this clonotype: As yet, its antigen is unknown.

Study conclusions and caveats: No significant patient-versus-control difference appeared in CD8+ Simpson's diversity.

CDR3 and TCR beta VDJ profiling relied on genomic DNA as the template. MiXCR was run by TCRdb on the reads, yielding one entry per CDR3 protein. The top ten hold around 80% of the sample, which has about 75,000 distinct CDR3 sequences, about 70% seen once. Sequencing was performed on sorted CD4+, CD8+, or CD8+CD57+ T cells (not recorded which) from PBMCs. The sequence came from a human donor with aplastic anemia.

The CDR3 DNA reads as TGTGCCAGCAGTTTAGGAGAGCAGGACAGCGAGCAGTACTTC. Amino acids: CASSLGEQDSEQYF. The V gene is TRBV28, the J gene TRBJ2-7; tentatively, D is TRBD1 (6 bases). Germline V gives CDR1 MDHEN, CDR2 SYDVKM. There are 14 residues in the CDR3. V dropped 2 bases and J dropped 6 bases, with 14 bases sitting between them.